A single sample is the source of the 6 T cell receptor beta chains below, sequenced in a study of spatial heterogeneity in lung cancer. Whole-study results and caveats: Expanded intratumoral alpha and beta TCR counts tracked tumor mutation counts.

Sample time point: sample taken at primary tumor resection. These receptors have no known antigen. From the 5' RACE reads, TCRdb called clonotypes with MiXCR, one entry per CDR3 protein. The sample yields under 8,500 distinct CDR3 sequences, around 10% seen once. Specimen: lung tumor tissue, collected at surgery. Receptors originate from a male donor with early-stage non-small cell lung cancer.

This clonotype rates as medium-sized (0.01 to 0.1%). The rearrangement joins TRBV2 to TRBJ2-1; D gene uncertain. CDR1 is SNHLY, CDR2 FYNNEI, per germline. The CDR3 runs 13 residues. V lost 7 bases, J lost 5 bases, and 12 bases lay in between. CDR3 DNA: TGTGCCAGCAATCGGGCAGCCAACAATGAGCAGTTCTTC. It codes for CASNRAANNEQFF.

This chain connects TRBV20-1 to TRBJ1-1; maybe TRBD1 (5 bases). The germline V and J ends were trimmed by 5 bases and 2 bases, with 12 bases remaining between them. Germline CDR1 reads DFQATT; CDR2 reads SNEGSKA (reference sequence). This CDR3 is 13 amino acids long. CDR3 bases: TGCAGTGCTCCCGGGACTTTTAACACTGAAGCTTTCTTT. It encodes CSAPGTFNTEAFF.

This clonotype came up many times. The CDR3 spells CASSRQGQGQPQHF. The CDR3 nucleotides are TGTGCCAGCAGCCGACAGGGCCAGGGTCAGCCCCAGCATTTT. This sequence joins TRBV6-6 and TRBJ1-5, with 7 bases that match TRBD1. Germline lookup yields CDR1 MNHNY and CDR2 SVGAGI (reference sequence). J lost 6 bases, V lost 6 bases, and 8 bases had no gene match. There are 14 residues in the CDR3.

In this sample, this clonotype turned up many times. The chain uses TRBV5-1 and TRBJ2-7; 7 bases map to TRBD1. The V segment lost 0 bases and the J segment 5 bases; nucleotides outside the gene matches: 5. Germline V gene sequence: CDR1 SGHRS, CDR2 YFSETQ. The CDR3 is 14 residues long. Written as DNA, the CDR3 is TGCGCCAGCAGCTTGGACAGGGGAGACGACGAGCAGTACTTC. The encoded protein is CASSLDRGDDEQYF.

V gene TRBV12-3 or TRBV12-4 combines with J gene TRBJ2-3; 12 bases align to TRBD2. The ends lost 3 bases at V and 5 bases at J; junction bases unmatched: 3. CDR3 length: 15 residues. CDR3 sequence reads: CASSFGTSGLDTQYF. CDR3 DNA: TGTGCCAGCAGTTTCGGGACTAGCGGGTTAGATACGCAGTATTTT.

This clonotype was recorded only once. The chain links TRBV19 to TRBJ1-3; D possibly corresponds to TRBD1 (5 bases). Deletions cut 9 bases from V and 8 bases from J, with 8 bases between. CDR1 LNHDA and CDR2 SQIVND come from the germline V gene (reference sequence). The CDR3 runs 10 residues. The CDR3 DNA reads TGTGCCAGCATACAGGACACCATATATTTT. Translated: CASIQDTIYF.